The entry below describes one TCR beta chain. CDR3 length: 14 residues. J lost 1 base, V lost 3 bases, and 2 bases had no gene match. Germline values: CDR1 SEHNR, CDR2 FQNEAQ (reference sequence). This specimen comes from a study of cytomegalovirus exposure and HLA in healthy donors. The PCR contained 60 Vbeta and 13 Jbeta primers. Profiling relied on immunoSEQ multiplex PCR, and the TCRdb table lists in-frame clones only, not all of them. The sample lists 150,000 to 200,000 clones, around 80% seen once, with about 4.6% in the top ten. The source of this sequence is a woman aged 25 to 39 in good health and CMV-seropositive. The sample taken for sequencing was PBMCs. V usage is TRBV7-9 and J usage is TRBJ1-1; TRBD1 matches 7 bases. The CDR3 here is CASSFTGENTEAFF. The DNA for the CDR3 is TGTGCCAGCAGCTTTACAGGGGAGAACACTGAAGCTTTCTTT.